This TCR beta chain was found in a study of human T cells and chemical hapten exposure (dated by TCRdb to 2020 to 2022). In the study overall: For sensitization, 2% DPC in acetone was applied to an approximately 2 cm by approximately 2 cm area of upper inner arm skin. The mostly female patient cohort included alopecia areata with under or over 50% scalp involvement, alopecia totalis and alopecia universalis. In alopecia patients, the study followed how the peripheral blood TCR repertoire changed in vivo over primary and secondary sensitization to diphenylcyclopropenone (DPC), a hapten. Libraries were combined into a pool for sequencing, and differences in TCR yield between samples came mainly from small differences in library volumes within the pool. Patients additionally received weekly therapeutic DPC doses to the scalp throughout the approximately 24-week study period. Twenty-nine alopecia patients provided blood for TCR sequencing at one to four time points (pre-sensitization, 2, 6 and 24 weeks). Blood samples were taken from patients before sensitization (week 0) and at 2, 6 and about 24 weeks after DPC sensitization. Patch testing was performed on the upper back with Finn chambers containing 0.01% DPC, and the patch tests were scored after 6 days according to International Contact Dermatitis Research Group standards.

According to the study, the label for this sample's time point signals: pre-sensitization, week 0. The treatment or condition label of this sample denotes: therapeutic diphenylcyclopropenone sensitization with weekly scalp DPC. At every patch-test visit, the blood draw took place before the patch test was put on. To be eligible, patients had to be aged 18 to 70, diagnosed with alopecia and judged suitable for DPC therapy, while pregnant patients were excluded. Unfractionated whole blood was collected in Tempus Blood RNA tubes, and total RNA was extracted from that blood. Worth noting for this clonotype: This clone's antigen is unknown. No much larger clone is present one base from it, and per-base qualities are unavailable.

The CDR3 holds 16 amino acids from the cysteine to the phenylalanine. Only CDR3 DNA remains: 48 bases, in frame from the first base. The germline V gene (reference sequence) specifies SEHNR as CDR1 and FQNEAQ as CDR2. Trimming leaves V shorter by 7 bases and J shorter by 2 bases, with the junction holding 8 bases beyond the gene matches. What the study reported, not specific to this receptor: Significantly more large CDR3 similarity clusters were formed by expanded TCRs than by pre-sensitization or healthy control sets, consistent with antigen-driven responses. Patch test score was positively correlated with the number of PT1 expanded TCRs, with significance at thresholds 8, 16 and 32 but not at 4. The number of TCRs above 1 in 1000 frequency did not change with DPC sensitization; there was no evidence of global repertoire structure alterations. Repeated subsampling changed both the strength of the expansion versus patch-test correlation and the threshold at which that correlation became significant. Alopecia, a presumed autoimmune disease, was present in all patients, so the immune response of the patients might differ from that of healthy individuals.

Library generation was performed with RACE. The listed sequencing device is NextSeq 500. During library preparation, unique molecular identifiers were attached to individual cDNA molecules so that TCRs could be counted quantitatively and reproducibly. Both TCR alpha and TCR beta chains were sequenced from each blood RNA sample. Under the source paper's analysis protocol: The median number of TCRs per sample was over 85,000, ranging from 23,224 to 690,600. The Decombinator software suite was used to annotate V, J and CDR3 in the TCR reads. For the PS versus PT1 abundance plots, all samples were subsampled to the same number of TCRs (28,000). Expanded TCRs were defined as absent before sensitization and observed at least eight times at the 2-week time point. The public reads were reanalyzed by TCRdb: fastp trimming at Q25, MiXCR alignment, in-frame beta chains only. Every CDR3 protein is listed once, alongside the most common genes and DNA of its rows. TCRdb's processing, not the study's, gives the V and J calls here. This sample gives under 300,000 distinct CDR3 sequences in total; over 8% of them show up just once. The ten largest make up roughly 2.5% of the sample.

The sequence derives from a woman in her 40s with alopecia areata. Some clones in this sample may be carry-over from other donors' samples. The chain joins TRBV7-9 to TRBJ2-3; TRBD2 matches 11 bases in the middle. The sample consisted of whole blood, taken in connection with sensitization to the hapten diphenylcyclopropenone (DPC). The CDR3: CASTLAGGSVTDTQYF. Here is the DNA: TGTGCCAGCACCCTAGCGGGAGGATCTGTCACAGATACGCAGTATTTT.